This section outlines one T cell receptor (beta chain) sequence together with its context. Its antigen remains unknown. This sample is part of a study of T-cell memory formation after mild COVID-19. The CDR3 runs to 11 residues. The V and J ends lost 2 bases and 5 bases respectively, with 2 bases between them. The germline gives CDR1 SGDLS, CDR2 YYNGEE. Study-wide results and caveats: The study found contracting CD4+ clones mainly in CM and EM and contracting CD8+ clones in EMRA.

MiXCR, run by TCRdb on the 5' RACE reads, gives a single entry per CDR3 protein. The profile shows 350,000 to 450,000 distinct CDR3 sequences, around 20% of them singletons. This clonotype originated in an adult woman who had mild COVID-19 (a few samples of this study predate the infection). Cell type and time point are not known. The chain combines TRBV9 with TRBJ2-1; D remains unclear. Sequenced sample: PBMCs or a T cell subset sorted from them (not recorded which). CDR3 region: CASSVNNEQFF. The CDR3, as DNA: TGTGCCAGCAGCGTCAACAATGAGCAGTTCTTC.